This T cell receptor beta chain was sequenced in a study of post-analysis software for immune sequencing data (dated by TCRdb to between 2014 and 2016). For the wider study: Relapsing-remitting, secondary progressive and progressive-relapsing multiple sclerosis were recorded as disease courses, and subtype annotation was lacking for some patients. A subset of samples was prepared in parallel using single-end sample barcoding, then pooled and co-amplified after Illumina adapter ligation. Patient repertoires were compared against roughly 12 previously published healthy control repertoires from donors aged 6 to 25 years.

This clonotype appeared once. Its antigen target is currently unknown. It has no much larger one-base neighbor in the sample; base qualities were not kept. TCR beta repertoires were profiled from peripheral blood of 10 to 15 young patients with multiple sclerosis to demonstrate the VDJtools post-analysis software. The multiple sclerosis patients were children and adolescents between about 6 and 15 years of age. The library was produced with PCR. Sequencing was performed on an Illumina HiSeq 2500. Unique molecular identifiers were incorporated into TCR beta cDNA libraries to reduce PCR and sequencing biases. Approximately 500,000 cDNA molecules were obtained for every 1 to 10 million input T cells, so each molecule roughly corresponded to one T cell. The same protocol used for the earlier healthy control dataset was applied to prepare and sequence the patient libraries. Within a given batch, samples were prepared together, multiplexed and sequenced on the same HiSeq lane. As for how the authors treated the data: Raw barcoded reads were processed with MIGEC, and single-read molecular identifier groups were discarded before consensus assembly and CDR3 extraction. VDJtools was used for post-analysis of the clonotype tables, and diversity was normalized by down-sampling every dataset to the size of the smallest sample. In repertoire overlap clustering, CDR3 amino acid sequences, but not nucleotide sequences, were matched to correct batch-related cross-sample contamination. The public reads were quality trimmed at Q25 with fastp and then assembled into clones with MiXCR by TCRdb, keeping productive beta chains. Identical CDR3 proteins give one entry, which carries the most common genes and DNA. It is TCRdb's table, rather than the study itself, that gives the V and J calls and clone size. The sample contains 350,000 to 500,000 distinct CDR3 sequences, 39% of them found a single time. The ten largest make up 7.5% to 8.5% of the sample.

Paper-wide results and their limitations: Four or five TRBV segments, including TRBV5-6, TRBV5-1 and TRBV20-1, were significantly more frequent in patients than controls. Significantly lower normalized Chao1 diversity was found in multiple sclerosis patients than in controls, suggesting substantial peripheral T-cell clonal expansion. Strong co-clustering of samples prepared in the same batch was shown by direct clustering with F measure, prompting a batch-effect correction. The control group was slightly older than the multiple sclerosis patient group.

The CDR3 numbers 15 residues from cysteine through phenylalanine. Solely the CDR3 DNA is kept, with 45 bases framed from the first base. The germline V gene gives CDR1 as SGHTA and CDR2 as FQGNSA. The V and J segments used are TRBV7-2 and TRBJ2-7; the D gene cannot be resolved beyond TRBD1 or TRBD2, each matching 5 bases. The J call is in doubt because the DNA end fits TRBJ2-5 better. The sequenced sample consisted of blood. This clonotype was obtained from a girl aged 2 to 10 with multiple sclerosis. The nucleotide sequence reads TGTGCCAGCAGCTTAGGAGGGGTTCGGGGAGAGACCCAGTACTTC. This codes for CASSLGGVRGETQYF.